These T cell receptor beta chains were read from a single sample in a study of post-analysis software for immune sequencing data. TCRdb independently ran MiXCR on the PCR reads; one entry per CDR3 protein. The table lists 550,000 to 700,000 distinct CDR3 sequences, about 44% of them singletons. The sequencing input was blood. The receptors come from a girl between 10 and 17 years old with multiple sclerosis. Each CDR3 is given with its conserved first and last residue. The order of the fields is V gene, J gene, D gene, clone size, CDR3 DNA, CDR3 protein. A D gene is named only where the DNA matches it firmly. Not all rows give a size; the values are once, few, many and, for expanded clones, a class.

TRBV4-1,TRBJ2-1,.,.,TGCGCCAGCAGCCAATTAGGCGGGAAGGGCCGCAATGAGCAGTTCTTC,CASSQLGGKGRNEQFF
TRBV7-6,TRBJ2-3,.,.,TGTGCCAGCAGCTTAGGGGCGGGGACACGCACAGATACGCAGTATTTT,CASSLGAGTRTDTQYF
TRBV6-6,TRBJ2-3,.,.,TGTGCCAGCAGTTACGCGACTGGGCGGACGGCAGATACGCAGTATTTT,CASSYATGRTADTQYF
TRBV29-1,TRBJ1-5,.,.,TGCAGCGTTACGCAGCGTAGGAACAATCAGCCCCAGCATTTT,CSVTQRRNNQPQHF
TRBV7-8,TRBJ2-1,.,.,TGTGCCAGCGCTTTGGCGGGGGCGAGCTCCTACAATGAGCAGTTCTTC,CASALAGASSYNEQFF
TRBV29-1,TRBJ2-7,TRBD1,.,TGCAGCGTCGAGGGACAGGTTTCCTACGAGCAGTACTTC,CSVEGQVSYEQYF
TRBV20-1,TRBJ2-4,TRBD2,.,TGCAGTGCTAGAGGGACTAGCGGGGGCATTCAGTACTTC,CSARGTSGGIQYF
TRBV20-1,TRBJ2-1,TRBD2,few,TGCAGTGCCGAAGGGACTAGCGGGGTTTACAATGAGCAGTTCTTC,CSAEGTSGVYNEQFF
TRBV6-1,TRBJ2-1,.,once,TGTGCCAGCAGTGAAGAGGGACGTCAGCAGTTCTTC,CASSEEGRQQFF
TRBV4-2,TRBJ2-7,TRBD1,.,TGTGCCAGCAGCCTAAGCGAGGGGGCGCAGAACGAGCAGTACTTC,CASSLSEGAQNEQYF
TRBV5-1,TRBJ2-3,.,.,TGCGCCAGCAGCGGGGACCATAGCACAGATACGCAGTATTTT,CASSGDHSTDTQYF
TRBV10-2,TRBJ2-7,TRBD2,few,TGCGCCTCCTCGACAGCGGGGTCCTACGAGCAGTACTTC,CASSTAGSYEQYF
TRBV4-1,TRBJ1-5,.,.,TGCGCCGGCAGCCTGACCCCCGTGGGGACGGGAAGCAATCAGCCCCAGCATTTT,CAGSLTPVGTGSNQPQHF
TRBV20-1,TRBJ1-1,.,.,TGCAGTGCTAGAGATATCGGGGGACATGGAGACATGAACACTGAAGCTTTCTTT,CSARDIGGHGDMNTEAFF
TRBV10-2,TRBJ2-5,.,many,TGCGCCAGCACCTGGCGGGAGACCCAGTACTTC,CASTWRETQYF
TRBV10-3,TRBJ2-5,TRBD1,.,TGTGCCATCAAGACGGACAGGGGGCAAGAGACCCAGTACTTC,CAIKTDRGQETQYF
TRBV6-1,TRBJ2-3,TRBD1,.,TGTGCCAGCAGTGAGAGTACAGGGGGCACAGATACGCAGTATTTT,CASSESTGGTDTQYF
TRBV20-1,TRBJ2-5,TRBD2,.,TGCAGTGCTAGAGTATCGATAGCGGGGGGGAGTGTGGAGACCCAGTACTTC,CSARVSIAGGSVETQYF
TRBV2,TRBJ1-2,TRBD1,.,TGTGTCAGCTCCATCGGACAGGGGTTTGATGGCTACACCTTC,CVSSIGQGFDGYTF
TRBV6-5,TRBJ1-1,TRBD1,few,TGTGCCAGCAGGACAGGGGTCTTTATTAACACTGAAGCTTTCTTT,CASRTGVFINTEAFF
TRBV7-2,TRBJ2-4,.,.,TGTGCCAGCAGCTTAGAGGGGGGTGGGGGAAACATTCAGTACTTC,CASSLEGGGGNIQYF
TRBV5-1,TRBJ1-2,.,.,TGCGCCAGCAGACGGATCGGGGTGAACTATGGCTACACCTTC,CASRRIGVNYGYTF
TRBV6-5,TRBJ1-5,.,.,TGTGCCAGCACGCCTAGCCTTAATCAGCCCCAGCATTTT,CASTPSLNQPQHF
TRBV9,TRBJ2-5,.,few,TGTGCCAGCAGCGTGGCTGGAAGGTCTGGTAGGGAGACCCAGTACTTC,CASSVAGRSGRETQYF
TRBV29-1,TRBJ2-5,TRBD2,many,TGCAGCGTCGGACTAGCGGGTTTGGGAGAGACCCAGTACTTC,CSVGLAGLGETQYF
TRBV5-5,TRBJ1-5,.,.,TGTGCCAGCAGCTCATATGGGGGCCGGGGTCAGCCCCAGCATTTT,CASSSYGGRGQPQHF
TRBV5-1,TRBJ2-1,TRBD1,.,TGCGCCAGCAGCTCCGAGCGGGACAGGGGCAATGAGCAGTTCTTC,CASSSERDRGNEQFF
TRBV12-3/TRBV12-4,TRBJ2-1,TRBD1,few,TGTGCCAGCAAACCGGGACAGGGGTACAATGAGCAGTTCTTC,CASKPGQGYNEQFF
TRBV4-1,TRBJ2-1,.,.,TGCGCCAGCAGCCAGTCTTTTAATGAGCAGTTCTTC,CASSQSFNEQFF
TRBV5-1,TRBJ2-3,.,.,TGCGCCAGCAGCTCGACAACCACAGATACGCAGTATTTT,CASSSTTTDTQYF
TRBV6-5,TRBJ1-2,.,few,TGTGCCAGCACGAGGGGCTATCTGGACTACACCTTC,CASTRGYLDYTF
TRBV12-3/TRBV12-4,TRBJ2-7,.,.,TGTGCCAGCAACCGGAACGACAATGAGCAGTACTTC,CASNRNDNEQYF
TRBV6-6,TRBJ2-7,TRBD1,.,TGTGCCGTAGGGACAGGCCTTGGCTACGAGCAGTACTTC,CAVGTGLGYEQYF
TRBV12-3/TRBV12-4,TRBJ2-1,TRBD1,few,TGTGCCAGCAGTTCCCACGGGACAGAGATGCCGGGTGAGCAGTTCTTC,CASSSHGTEMPGEQFF
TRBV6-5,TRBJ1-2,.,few,TGTGCCAGCAGTTACCCGCCCGGGACGGAGAAATTCTTCTATGGCTACACCTTC,CASSYPPGTEKFFYGYTF
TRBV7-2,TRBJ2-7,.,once,TGTGCCAGCAGCTTAAGCGGGCGCGATGGTGAGCAGTACTTC,CASSLSGRDGEQYF
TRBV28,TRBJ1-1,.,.,TGTGCCAGCAGATGGGCGGGGGGCATGAACACTGAAGCTTTCTTT,CASRWAGGMNTEAFF
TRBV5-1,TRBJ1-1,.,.,TGCGCCAGCAGCCGACTACTAGACCCGGCTGAAGCTTTCTTT,CASSRLLDPAEAFF
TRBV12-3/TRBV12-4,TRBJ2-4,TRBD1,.,TGTGCCAGCAGCCTACAGGGGGCGATAGCCAAAAACATTCAGTACTTC,CASSLQGAIAKNIQYF
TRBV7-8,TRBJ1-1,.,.,TGTGCCGGCAGCTTAGCGTCCTACACTGAAGCTTTCTTT,CAGSLASYTEAFF
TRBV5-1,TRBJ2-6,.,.,TGCGCCAGCAGCTCGGGGCTAGTCTCGACTGGGGCCAACGTCCTGACTTTC,CASSSGLVSTGANVLTF
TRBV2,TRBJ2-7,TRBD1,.,TGTGCCGGCATAGTCGACAGGGGTGCCTACGAGCAGTACTTC,CAGIVDRGAYEQYF
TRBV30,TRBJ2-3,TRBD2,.,TGTGCCTGGAACCTAGCGGGGAGAACTAGCACAGATACGCAGTATTTT,CAWNLAGRTSTDTQYF
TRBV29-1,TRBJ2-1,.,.,TGCAGCGTTGAAGGCCGGACCCATCGGGAGCAGTTCTTC,CSVEGRTHREQFF
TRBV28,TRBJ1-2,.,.,TGTGCCAGCAGTGTGGCCAGGTTCTATGGCTACACCTTC,CASSVARFYGYTF
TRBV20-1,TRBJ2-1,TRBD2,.,TGCAGTGCGGGTCTAGCGGGGGGGCCTAATGAGCAGTTCTTC,CSAGLAGGPNEQFF
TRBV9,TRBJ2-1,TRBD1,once,TGTGCCAGCAGCGTGGGGGGCCAGGACAGGGCCCACAATGAGCAGTTCTTC,CASSVGGQDRAHNEQFF
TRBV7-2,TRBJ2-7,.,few,TGTGCCAGCAGCTTAGCGGGGGTTCAGGGCTACGAGCAGTACTTC,CASSLAGVQGYEQYF
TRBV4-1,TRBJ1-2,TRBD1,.,TGCGCCAGCAGCGCACCGGGACAGGGAATTCGAGGCTACACCTTC,CASSAPGQGIRGYTF
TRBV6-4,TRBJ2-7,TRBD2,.,TGTGCCAGCAGTGACTCAAAACTAGCGGAGTACTACGAGCAGTACTTC,CASSDSKLAEYYEQYF
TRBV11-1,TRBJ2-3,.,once,TGTGCCAGCAGCTTAGACCCAGGGCCAGATACGCAGTATTTT,CASSLDPGPDTQYF
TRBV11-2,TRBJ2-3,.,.,TGTGCCAGCAGCCGCCAGCCGAGGGGGACCAGCACAGATACGCAGTATTTT,CASSRQPRGTSTDTQYF
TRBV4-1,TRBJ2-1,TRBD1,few,TGCGCCAGCAGCCAACCACGGGGGACAGGGGGCTTTGAGCAGTTCTTC,CASSQPRGTGGFEQFF
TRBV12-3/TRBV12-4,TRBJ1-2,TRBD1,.,TGTGCCAGCAGTCACTTCGGACAGGAGGCGAACTATGGCTACACCTTC,CASSHFGQEANYGYTF
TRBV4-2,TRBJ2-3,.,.,TGTGCCAGCAGCCAAGCCAGGGGGAGGACAGATACGCAGTATTTT,CASSQARGRTDTQYF
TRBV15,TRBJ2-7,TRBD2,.,TGTGCCACCAGCACCTGGGGACTAGCTAGCTCCTACGAGCAGTACTTC,CATSTWGLASSYEQYF
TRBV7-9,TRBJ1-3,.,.,TGTGCCAGCAGCTTCCGGACTGGAAACACCATATATTTT,CASSFRTGNTIYF
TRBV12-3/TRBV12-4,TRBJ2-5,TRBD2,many,TGTGCCAGCAGTTCGACTAGCGGGAAAGAGACCCAGTACTTC,CASSSTSGKETQYF
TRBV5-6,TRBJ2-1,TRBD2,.,TGTGCCAGTAATCTTCCCGGGAAGCGGGAGGATGATGAGCAGTTCTTC,CASNLPGKREDDEQFF
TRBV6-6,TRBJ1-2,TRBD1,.,TGTGCCAGCACAGACAGGGATCCCTATGGCTACACCTTC,CASTDRDPYGYTF